The entry that follows covers one T cell receptor (beta chain) sequence. The antigen remains undetermined. The data derive from a study of Tregs in tolerant kidney transplant recipients. For the study at large: Recipients received nonmyeloablative bone marrow transplants from related graft donors, with transient mixed chimerism. Study conclusions and caveats: This study did not directly address biological reproducibility.

The ends lost 4 bases at V and 2 bases at J; junction bases unmatched: 5. From germline, CDR1 is SGHRS and CDR2 YFSETQ. CDR3 length: 14 residues. TCRdb keeps only in-frame clones here, not all; method: immunoSEQ multiplex PCR. The table shows just under 65,000 clones, with about 98% occurring only once. The clonotype originates from a human donor who received a combined kidney and bone marrow transplant. The sequenced sample was Tregs from blood, obtained before the transplant. The V gene is TRBV5-1, the J gene TRBJ2-7; 8 bases agree with TRBD2. CDR3 protein: CASSAGTSTYEQYF. For the CDR3, the DNA is TGCGCCAGCAGCGCCGGGACTAGTACCTACGAGCAGTACTTC.